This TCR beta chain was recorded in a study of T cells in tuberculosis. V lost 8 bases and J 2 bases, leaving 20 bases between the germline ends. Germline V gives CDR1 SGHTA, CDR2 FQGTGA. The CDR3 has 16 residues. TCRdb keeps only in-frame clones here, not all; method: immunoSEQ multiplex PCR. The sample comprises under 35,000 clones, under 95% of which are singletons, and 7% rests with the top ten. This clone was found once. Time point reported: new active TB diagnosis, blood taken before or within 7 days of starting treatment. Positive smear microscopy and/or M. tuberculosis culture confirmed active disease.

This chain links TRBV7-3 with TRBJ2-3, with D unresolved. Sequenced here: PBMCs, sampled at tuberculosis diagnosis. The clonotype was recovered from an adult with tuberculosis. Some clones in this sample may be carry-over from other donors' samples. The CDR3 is CASSLGRYIPTDTQYF. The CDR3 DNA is TGTGCCAGCTCCCTCGGCAGGTATATTCCCACAGATACGCAGTATTTT.